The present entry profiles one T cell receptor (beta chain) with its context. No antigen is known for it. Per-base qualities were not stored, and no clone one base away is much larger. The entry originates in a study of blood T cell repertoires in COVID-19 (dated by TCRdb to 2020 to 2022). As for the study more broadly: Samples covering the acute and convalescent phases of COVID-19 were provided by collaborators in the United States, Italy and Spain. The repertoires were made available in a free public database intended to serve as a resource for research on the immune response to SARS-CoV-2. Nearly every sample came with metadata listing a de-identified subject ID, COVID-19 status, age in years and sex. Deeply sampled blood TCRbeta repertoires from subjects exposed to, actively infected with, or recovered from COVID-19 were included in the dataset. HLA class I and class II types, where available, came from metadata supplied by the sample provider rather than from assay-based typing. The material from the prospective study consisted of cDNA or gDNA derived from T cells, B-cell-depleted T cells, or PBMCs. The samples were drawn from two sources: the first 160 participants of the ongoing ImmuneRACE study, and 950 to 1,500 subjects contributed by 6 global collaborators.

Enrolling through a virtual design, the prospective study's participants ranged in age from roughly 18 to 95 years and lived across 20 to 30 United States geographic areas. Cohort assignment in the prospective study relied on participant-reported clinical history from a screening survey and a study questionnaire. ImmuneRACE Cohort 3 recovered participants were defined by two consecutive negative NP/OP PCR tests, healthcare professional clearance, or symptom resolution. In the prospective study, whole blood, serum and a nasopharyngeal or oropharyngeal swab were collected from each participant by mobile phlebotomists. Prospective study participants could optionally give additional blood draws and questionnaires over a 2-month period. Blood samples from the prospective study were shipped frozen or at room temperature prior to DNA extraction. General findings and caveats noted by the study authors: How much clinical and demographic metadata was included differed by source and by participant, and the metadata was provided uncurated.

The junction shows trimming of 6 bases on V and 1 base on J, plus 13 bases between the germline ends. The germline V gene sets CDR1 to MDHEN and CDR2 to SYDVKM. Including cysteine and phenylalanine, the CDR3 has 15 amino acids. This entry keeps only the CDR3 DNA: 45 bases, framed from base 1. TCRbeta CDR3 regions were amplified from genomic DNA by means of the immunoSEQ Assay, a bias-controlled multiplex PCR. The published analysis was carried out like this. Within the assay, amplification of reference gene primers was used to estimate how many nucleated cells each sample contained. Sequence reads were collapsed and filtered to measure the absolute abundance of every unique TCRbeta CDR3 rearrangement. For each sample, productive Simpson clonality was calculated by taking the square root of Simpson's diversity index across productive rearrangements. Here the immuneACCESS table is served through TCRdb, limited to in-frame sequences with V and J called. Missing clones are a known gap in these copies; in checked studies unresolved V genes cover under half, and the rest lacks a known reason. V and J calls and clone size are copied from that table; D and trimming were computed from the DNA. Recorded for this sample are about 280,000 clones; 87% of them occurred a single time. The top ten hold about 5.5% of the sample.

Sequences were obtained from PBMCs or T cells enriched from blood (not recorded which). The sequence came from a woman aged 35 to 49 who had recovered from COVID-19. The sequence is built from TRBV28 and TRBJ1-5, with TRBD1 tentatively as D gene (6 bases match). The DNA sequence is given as TGTGCCAGCAGAGGGGGGGGGCGAAGCAATCAGCCCCAGCATTTT. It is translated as CASRGGGRSNQPQHF. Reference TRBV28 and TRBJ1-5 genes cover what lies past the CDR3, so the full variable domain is DVKVTQSSRYLVKRTGEKVFLECVQDMDHENMFWYRQDPGLGLRLIYFSYDVKMKEKGDIPEGYSVSREKKERFSLILESASTNQTSMYLCASRGGGRSNQPQHFGDGTRLSIL.